The 32 T cell receptor beta chains presented below share a single source sample, sequenced in a study of T cells in Graves' hyperthyroidism and ophthalmopathy. Amplified TCR beta CDR3 regions came from RNA transcripts. HTBI primers were used for first-round RT-PCR of the TCR CDR3. In TCRdb, the multiplex PCR reads were re-called with MiXCR into one record per CDR3 protein. The data contain 530,000 or so distinct CDR3 sequences, more than 45% of them seen just once; the ten biggest clones take up about 7.8%. The sequenced sample consisted of peripheral blood or thyroid tissue (not recorded which). Receptors were obtained from a young woman with Graves' hyperthyroidism.

The chain combines TRBV7-6 with TRBJ2-5, with 16 nucleotides matching TRBD2. This CDR3 contains 18 residues. J lost 2 bases, V lost 3 bases, and 6 bases had no gene match. Germline V lookup: CDR1 SGHVS, CDR2 FNYEAQ. The DNA for the CDR3 is TGTGCCAGCAGCTTCGGGACTAGCGGGAGGGCGTATCAAGAGACCCAGTACTTC. It translates to CASSFGTSGRAYQETQYF.

This clonotype was counted between two and nine times. The rearrangement links TRBV20-1 to TRBJ2-7, with a weak D call TRBD1 (5 bases). Germline CDR1 and CDR2: DFQATT and SNEGSKA (reference sequence). The germline V and J ends were trimmed by 0 bases and 6 bases, with 15 bases remaining between them. The CDR3 totals 14 residues. The CDR3 nucleotides are TGCAGTGCTAGAGATCGTGCCAGGGTTTTCGAGCAGTACTTC. Its translation is CSARDRARVFEQYF.

This clonotype came up many times. The chain links TRBV11-1 to TRBJ2-5; 9 bases align to TRBD2. J was trimmed by 1 base and V by 3 bases; bases with no gene match: 3. Germline lookup yields CDR1 SGHAT and CDR2 FQDESV (reference sequence). CDR3 length: 15 residues. CDR3 nucleotide sequence: TGTGCCAGCAGCTTTGTAGCGGGAGTCCAAGAGACCCAGTACTTC. Encoded protein: CASSFVAGVQETQYF.

The chain combines TRBV15 with TRBJ2-7; TRBD1 matches 7 bases. Germline values: CDR1 LNHNV, CDR2 YYDKDF (reference sequence). Germline trimming cut 3 bases from V and 2 bases from J; bases unmatched to any gene: 7. The CDR3 sequence is 15 residues long. For the CDR3, the DNA is TGTGCCACCAGCAGTTCAGACAGGGATGCCTACGAGCAGTACTTC. It encodes CATSSSDRDAYEQYF.

This rearrangement joins TRBV9 to TRBJ1-5; D possibly corresponds to TRBD1 (6 bases). V was clipped by 0 bases and J by 13 bases, with 8 bases between them. CDR1 SGDLS and CDR2 YYNGEE come from the germline V gene. The length of the CDR3 is 11 residues. Written as DNA, the CDR3 is TGTGCCAGCAGCGTAGCAGGGGCGCAGCATTTT. The encoded protein is CASSVAGAQHF.

V gene TRBV6-1 combines with J gene TRBJ2-7, with TRBD2 identical over 10 bases. TRBJ2-1 explains the end of the DNA better; the J call may be wrong. This CDR3 has 15 amino acids. CDR1 and CDR2 (germline): MNHNS, SASEGT. Written as DNA, the CDR3 is TGTGCCAGCAGGCCTTTAGCGGGAGGTCGCAATGAGCAGTTCTTC. Residues: CASRPLAGGRNEQFF.

The rearrangement joins TRBV2 to TRBJ1-6; a possible D gene is TRBD1 (5 bases). Trimming stripped 2 bases from V and 13 bases from J, with 12 bases between. The CDR3 runs 13 residues. Germline CDR1 is SNHLY and CDR2 is FYNNEI. CDR3 sequence reads: CASSEMGGSPLHF. DNA of the CDR3: TGTGCCAGCAGTGAAATGGGGGGATCCCCCCTCCACTTT. Looking up the rest from reference TRBV2 and TRBJ1-6 gives the full variable domain: EPEVTQTPSHQVTQMGQEVILRCVPISNHLYFYWYRQILGQKVEFLVSFYNNEISEKSEIFDDQFSVERPDGSNFTLKIRSTKLEDSAMYFCASSEMGGSPLHFGNGTRLTVT.

Worth noting for this clonotype: It may be a read error: a sequence one base away is much more abundant. V usage is TRBV2 and J usage is TRBJ1-4; D is possibly TRBD1 (6 bases). Germline CDR1 SNHLY, CDR2 FYNNEI. The CDR3 is 15 amino acids. For the CDR3, the DNA is TGTGCCAGCAGTTACTCGAGGCAGGGGCTTGAAGAACTGTTTTTT. This gives the protein CASSYSRQGLEELFF. Variable domain in full (rest from reference TRBV2 and TRBJ1-4): EPEVTQTPSHQVTQMGQEVILRCVPISNHLYFYWYRQILGQKVEFLVSFYNNEISEKSEIFDDQFSVERPDGSNFTLKIRSTKLEDSAMYFCASSYSRQGLEELFFGSGTQLSVL.

This clonotype was seen repeatedly, ten times or more. The DNA for the CDR3 is TGTGCCAGCAGCCCGTACCGGGACACCAACACCGGGGAGCTGTTTTTT. This gives the protein CASSPYRDTNTGELFF. The rearrangement uses TRBV12-3 or TRBV12-4 and TRBJ2-2; D may be TRBD1 (6 bases). The CDR3 sequence is 16 residues long. Trimming stripped 6 bases from V and 2 bases from J, with 16 bases between.

V is TRBV20-1 and J is TRBJ1-1; 9 positions match TRBD1. The trim removed 7 bases at V and 4 bases at J, leaving 10 bases unmatched. The germline V gene has CDR1 DFQATT and CDR2 SNEGSKA (reference sequence). The CDR3 loop spans 14 amino acids. CDR3 DNA: TGCAGTGTAGGGACACAGGGGGCTAGCACTGAAGCTTTCTTT. It yields the protein CSVGTQGASTEAFF.

This clonotype was seen many times. The chain links TRBV11-3 to TRBJ1-1; tentative D call: TRBD1 (6 bases). The CDR3 covers 11 residues. Germline V gene lookup returns CDR1 SGHNT and CDR2 YENEEA. Trimming left V 3 bases short and J 11 bases short, with 10 bases between. The CDR3 loop is CASSLTGSAFF. The CDR3 DNA sequence: TGTGCCAGCAGCTTGACAGGTTCGGCTTTCTTT.

Note on this clonotype: A read error is possible here, since a much larger clone lies one base away. V usage is TRBV19 and J usage is TRBJ1-1; no clear D gene. The germline V gene encodes CDR1 LNHDA and CDR2 SQIVND (reference sequence). This CDR3 comprises 13 residues. The CDR3 nucleotides are TGTGCCAGTAGAGTCGAGAAAATCACTGAAGCTTGCTTT. Its protein product is CASRVEKITEACF.

Here the CDR3 reads CASSRRGPWTQYF. DNA for the CDR3: TGTGCCAGCAGCCGCAGGGGGCCATGGACCCAGTACTTC. V is TRBV7-9 and J is TRBJ2-5, with TRBD1 identical over 8 bases. The germline V gene encodes CDR1 SEHNR and CDR2 FQNEAQ (reference sequence). CDR3 length: 13 residues. Germline trimming cut 5 bases from V and 7 bases from J; bases unmatched to any gene: 6. Drawing the rest from reference TRBV7-9 and TRBJ2-5, the complete variable domain is DTGVSQNPRHKITKRGQNVTFRCDPISEHNRLYWYRQTLGQGPEFLTYFQNEAQLEKSRLLSDRFSAERPKGSFSTLEIQRTEQGDSAMYLCASSRRGPWTQYFGPGTRLLVL.

The J gene is TRBJ2-7, the V gene TRBV11-2; no clear D gene. The ends were cut back, 0 bases at V and 2 bases at J, with 8 bases in the middle. This CDR3 spans 14 amino acids. Germline CDR1 and CDR2: SGHAT and FQNNGV. The CDR3 nucleotides read TGTGCCAGCAGCTTAGATCTCAGTCCCTACGAGCAGTACTTC. The encoded protein is CASSLDLSPYEQYF.

This clonotype was recorded at least ten times. The genes are TRBV12-3 or TRBV12-4 and TRBJ2-6; D is ambiguous. Deletions cut 6 bases from V and 0 bases from J, with 6 bases between. The CDR3 runs to 14 residues. CDR3 DNA: TGTGCCAGCAGGAGAAGCTCTGGGGCCAACGTCCTGACTTTC. Residues: CASRRSSGANVLTF.

This clonotype was seen a handful of times. V and J are TRBV7-9 and TRBJ2-6; 11 positions match TRBD1. Trimming removed 5 bases from V and 0 bases from J; junction bases left unmatched: 6. Per the germline V gene, CDR1 is SEHNR and CDR2 is FQNEAQ (reference sequence). CDR3 size: 18 residues. The CDR3 reads CASSPRDRGFSGANVLTF. For the CDR3, the DNA is TGTGCCAGCAGCCCTAGGGACAGGGGGTTCTCTGGGGCCAACGTCCTGACTTTC.

The count of this clonotype is one. The chain is built from TRBV7-2 and TRBJ2-7, with TRBD2 as a possible D gene (7 bases). V was pared by 5 bases and J by 7 bases, with 21 bases between. Germline V gives CDR1 SGHTA, CDR2 FQGNSA. This CDR3 has 15 residues. CDR3 in amino acids: CASSLDRGAGNEQYF. In DNA, the CDR3 is TGTGCCAGCAGCCTTGATCGGGGGGCAGGGAATGAGCAGTACTTC.

The chain couples TRBV20-1 to TRBJ2-7, with unresolved D. CDR3 length equals 13 residues. V was cut by 3 bases and J by 9 bases, with 18 bases left in between. In germline, CDR1 is DFQATT, CDR2 SNEGSKA (reference sequence). CDR3 DNA sequence: TGCAGTGCTAGGGTTAGAACGGAGTATACGCAGTACTTC. It is translated as CSARVRTEYTQYF.

The gene calls are TRBV24-1 and TRBJ1-1, with a possible D match to TRBD1 (6 bases). Germline-derived CDR1 and CDR2 are KGHDR and SFDVKD. The CDR3 extends over 16 amino acids. Deletions cut 6 bases from V and 1 base from J, with 17 bases between. CDR3 nucleotides: TGTGCCACCAGTTCGGTTGACGGGACAAGGAACACTGAAGCTTTCTTT. It specifies CATSSVDGTRNTEAFF.

The chain is built from TRBV20-1 and TRBJ2-6; D uncertain. CDR1 is DFQATT, CDR2 SNEGSKA, per germline (reference sequence). The CDR3 covers 14 residues. Deletions cut 4 bases from V and 4 bases from J, with 11 bases between. The CDR3 is CSATRPTGANVLTF. CDR3 nucleotide sequence: TGCAGTGCTACCCGACCAACCGGGGCCAACGTCCTGACTTTC.

For this clonotype: A much larger clone lies one base from this, so it may be a read error. V usage is TRBV5-4 and J usage is TRBJ2-5; 10 bases align to TRBD2. The CDR3 has 20 residues. Trimming removed 0 bases from V and 5 bases from J; junction bases left unmatched: 19. Germline V gene lookup returns CDR1 SGHNT and CDR2 YYREEE (reference sequence). CDR3 sequence (DNA): TGTGCCAGCAGCTTGGATGAAACAGAGCGACTAGCGGGCGAAGCGGAGACCCAGTACTTC. It codes for CASSLDETERLAGEAETQYF.

This rearrangement joins TRBV4-3 to TRBJ2-7; D not resolved. Germline-derived CDR1 and CDR2 are LGHNA and YSLEER. The V gene lost 0 bases and the J gene lost 9 bases, with 18 bases spanning the gap. This CDR3 comprises 15 residues. This chain's CDR3 is CASSQEGQSTDTQYF. The CDR3 DNA reads TGCGCCAGCAGCCAAGAGGGCCAGAGCACAGATACGCAGTACTTC.

This clonotype has ten or more counts. The chain combines TRBV6-1 with TRBJ2-7; no firm D call. Germline-derived CDR1 and CDR2 are MNHNS and SASEGT. CDR3 length equals 12 residues. Trimming stripped 6 bases from V and 1 base from J, with 7 bases between. The CDR3 protein is CASRRNSYEQYF. The CDR3 bases are TGTGCCAGCAGGCGCAATTCCTACGAGCAGTACTTC.

This clonotype was found many times. The J gene is TRBJ1-1, the V gene TRBV7-2; D is perhaps TRBD1 (6 bases). Germline values: CDR1 SGHTA, CDR2 FQGNSA. Trimming cost V 3 bases and J 5 bases, with 13 bases left between them. The CDR3 totals 14 residues. CDR3 sequence: CASSFSIRGTEAFF. CDR3 in DNA: TGTGCCAGCAGCTTTAGTATTAGGGGGACTGAAGCTTTCTTT.

V and J are TRBV5-1 and TRBJ2-5; D not resolved. The V and J ends lost 0 bases and 6 bases respectively, with 9 bases between them. CDR1 is SGHRS and CDR2 is YFSETQ in the germline V gene. This CDR3 is built from 13 residues. The CDR3 reads CASSLGAEKTQYF. For the CDR3, the DNA is TGCGCCAGCAGCTTGGGGGCCGAAAAGACCCAGTACTTC. Full variable domain (remainder filled in from reference TRBV5-1 and TRBJ2-5): KAGVTQTPRYLIKTRGQQVTLSCSPISGHRSVSWYQQTPGQGLQFLFEYFSETQRNKGNFPGRFSGRQFSNSRSEMNVSTLELGDSALYLCASSLGAEKTQYFGPGTRLLVL.

This clonotype was observed a few times. The V gene is TRBV29-1, the J gene TRBJ2-3; D unresolved. In germline, CDR1 is SQVTM, CDR2 ANQGSEA. The V end lost 0 bases, the J end lost 5 bases, and 9 bases lay between the germline ends. This CDR3 region has 13 residues. DNA of the CDR3: TGCAGCGTTGAAGATAATTGGGGAGATACGCAGTATTTT. Amino acids: CSVEDNWGDTQYF.

The chain carries TRBV7-2 and TRBJ2-7, with unresolved D. Germline V gene lookup returns CDR1 SGHTA and CDR2 FQGNSA. V was cut by 5 bases and J by 7 bases, with 15 bases left in between. The CDR3 is 13 residues long. CDR3 amino acids: CASSPRLGREQYF. CDR3 nucleotides: TGTGCCAGCAGCCCGAGGTTGGGTCGGGAGCAGTACTTC.

This clonotype was detected ten times or more. The chain combines TRBV24-1 with TRBJ1-1; TRBD1 is a possible D gene (6 bases). The CDR3 spans 13 residues. Trimming removed 3 bases at V and 6 bases at J, with 10 bases between. Germline CDR1 KGHDR, CDR2 SFDVKD. The CDR3 nucleotides are TGTGCCACCAGTGATCCGGGGACACCTGAAGCTTTCTTT. This gives the protein CATSDPGTPEAFF.

The V gene is TRBV20-1, the J gene TRBJ2-1, with TRBD2 matching 11 bases. This CDR3 region has 15 residues. V was pared by 1 base and J by 9 bases, with 8 bases of the junction left unmatched. CDR1 and CDR2 from the germline V gene are DFQATT and SNEGSKA (reference sequence). DNA of the CDR3: TGCAGTGCTAGAGTAGCGGGAGGGCATTGGAGTGAGCAGTTCTTC. Encoded protein: CSARVAGGHWSEQFF.

This clonotype was found many times. This chain joins TRBV11-2 and TRBJ2-5, with 13 bases identical to TRBD2. Trimming removed 3 bases from V and 5 bases from J; junction bases left unmatched: 9. CDR3 length equals 17 residues. Germline loops: CDR1 SGHAT, CDR2 FQNNGV. For the CDR3, the DNA is TGTGCCAGCAGCTTTACCTGGACTAGCGGGAGCGGTGAGACCCAGTACTTC. This gives the protein CASSFTWTSGSGETQYF. The entire variable domain, with the rest obtained from reference TRBV11-2 and TRBJ2-5, is as follows: EAGVAQSPRYKIIEKRQSVAFWCNPISGHATLYWYQQILGQGPKLLIQFQNNGVVDDSQLPKDRFSAERLKGVDSTLKIQPAKLEDSAVYLCASSFTWTSGSGETQYFGPGTRLLVL.

V gene TRBV9 combines with J gene TRBJ2-5; D may correspond to TRBD1 or TRBD2 (5 bases each). V was clipped by 5 bases and J by 4 bases, with 15 bases between them. Germline V lookup: CDR1 SGDLS, CDR2 YYNGEE. The CDR3 is 14 amino acids. In DNA, the CDR3 is TGTGCCAGCAGTGTCCGGGACGGTGGAGAGACCCAGTACTTC. It yields the protein CASSVRDGGETQYF.

The rearrangement joins TRBV20-1 to TRBJ2-7; TRBD2 aligns across 8 bases. The CDR3 extends over 15 amino acids. CDR1 DFQATT and CDR2 SNEGSKA come from the germline V gene (reference sequence). V lost 5 bases to trimming and J lost 3 bases; unmatched junction nucleotides: 12. The CDR3 DNA reads as TGCAGTGCTCGAAGACTAGCGCTACTTATCTACGAGCAGTACTTC. Amino acids: CSARRLALLIYEQYF.